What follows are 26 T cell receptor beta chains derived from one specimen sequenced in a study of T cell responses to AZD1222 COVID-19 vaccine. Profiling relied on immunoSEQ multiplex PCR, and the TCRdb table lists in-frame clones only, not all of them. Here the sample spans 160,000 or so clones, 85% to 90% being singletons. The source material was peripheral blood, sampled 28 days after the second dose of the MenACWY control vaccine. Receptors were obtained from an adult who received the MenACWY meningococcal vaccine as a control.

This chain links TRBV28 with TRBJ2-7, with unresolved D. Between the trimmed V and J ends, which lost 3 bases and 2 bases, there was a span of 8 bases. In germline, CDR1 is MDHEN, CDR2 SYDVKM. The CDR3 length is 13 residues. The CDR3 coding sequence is TGTGCCAGCAGTTTTCAACAGACCTACGAGCAGTACTTC. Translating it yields CASSFQQTYEQYF.

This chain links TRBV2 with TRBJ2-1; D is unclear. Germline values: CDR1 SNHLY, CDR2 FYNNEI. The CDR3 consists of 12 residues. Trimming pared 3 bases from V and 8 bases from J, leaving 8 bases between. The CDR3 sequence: CASSDGFHEQFF. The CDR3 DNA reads TGTGCCAGCAGTGATGGATTCCATGAGCAGTTCTTC.

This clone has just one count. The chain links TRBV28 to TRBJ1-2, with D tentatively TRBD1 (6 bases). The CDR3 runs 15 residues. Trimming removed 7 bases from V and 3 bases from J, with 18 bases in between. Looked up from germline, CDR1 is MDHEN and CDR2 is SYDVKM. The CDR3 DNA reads TGTGCCAGCACTCCACCGATGGGGGCTGACTATGGCTACACCTTC. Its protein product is CASTPPMGADYGYTF.

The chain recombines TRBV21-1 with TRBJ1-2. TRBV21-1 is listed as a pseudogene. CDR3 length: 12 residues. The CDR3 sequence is CASSKFEGGYTF. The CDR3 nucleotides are TGTGCCAGCAGCAAATTCGAGGGAGGCTACACCTTC.

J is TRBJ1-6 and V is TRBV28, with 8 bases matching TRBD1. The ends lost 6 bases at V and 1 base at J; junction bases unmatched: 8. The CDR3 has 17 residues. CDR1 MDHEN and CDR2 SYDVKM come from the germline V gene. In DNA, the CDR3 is TGTGCCAGCAGCCAAATACAGGGGGGGTCCTATAATTCACCCCTCCACTTT. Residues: CASSQIQGGSYNSPLHF. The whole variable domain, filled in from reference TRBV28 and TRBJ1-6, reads DVKVTQSSRYLVKRTGEKVFLECVQDMDHENMFWYRQDPGLGLRLIYFSYDVKMKEKGDIPEGYSVSREKKERFSLILESASTNQTSMYLCASSQIQGGSYNSPLHFGNGTRLTVT.

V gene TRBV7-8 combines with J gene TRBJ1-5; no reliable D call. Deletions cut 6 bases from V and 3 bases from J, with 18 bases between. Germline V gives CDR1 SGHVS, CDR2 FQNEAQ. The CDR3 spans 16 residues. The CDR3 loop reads CASSQEAAVHNQPQHF. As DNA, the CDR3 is TGTGCCAGCAGTCAGGAGGCGGCGGTACACAATCAGCCCCAGCATTTT. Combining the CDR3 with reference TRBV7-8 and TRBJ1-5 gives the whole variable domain GAGVSQSPRYKVAKRGQDVALRCDPISGHVSLFWYQQALGQGPEFLTYFQNEAQLDKSGLPSDRFFAERPEGSVSTLKIQRTQQEDSAVYLCASSQEAAVHNQPQHFGDGTRLSIL.

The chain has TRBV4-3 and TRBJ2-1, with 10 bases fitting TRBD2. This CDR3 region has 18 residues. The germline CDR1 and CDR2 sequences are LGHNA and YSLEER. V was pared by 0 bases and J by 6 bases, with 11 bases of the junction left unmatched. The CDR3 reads CASSQDLRVAGGLNEQFF. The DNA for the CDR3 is TGCGCCAGCAGCCAAGATCTTAGGGTAGCGGGAGGACTCAATGAGCAGTTCTTC.

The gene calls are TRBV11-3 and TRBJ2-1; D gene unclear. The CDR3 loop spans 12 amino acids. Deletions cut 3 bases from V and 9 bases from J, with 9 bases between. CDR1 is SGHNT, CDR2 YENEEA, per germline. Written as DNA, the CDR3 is TGTGCCAGCAGCTTCAACCGTGGTGAGCAGTTCTTC. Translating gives CASSFNRGEQFF.

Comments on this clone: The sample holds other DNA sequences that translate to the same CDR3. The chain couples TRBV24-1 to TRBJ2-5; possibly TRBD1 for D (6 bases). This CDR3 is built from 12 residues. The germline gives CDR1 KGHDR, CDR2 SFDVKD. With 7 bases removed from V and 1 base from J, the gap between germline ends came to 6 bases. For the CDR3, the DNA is TGTGCCACCAGGGACAGCCAAGAGACCCAGTACTTC. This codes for CATRDSQETQYF.

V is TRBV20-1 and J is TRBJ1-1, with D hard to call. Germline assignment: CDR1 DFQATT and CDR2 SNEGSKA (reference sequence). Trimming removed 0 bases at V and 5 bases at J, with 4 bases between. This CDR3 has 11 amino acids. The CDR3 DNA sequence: TGCAGTGCTAGAGAAGTAACTGAAGCTTTCTTT. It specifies CSAREVTEAFF.

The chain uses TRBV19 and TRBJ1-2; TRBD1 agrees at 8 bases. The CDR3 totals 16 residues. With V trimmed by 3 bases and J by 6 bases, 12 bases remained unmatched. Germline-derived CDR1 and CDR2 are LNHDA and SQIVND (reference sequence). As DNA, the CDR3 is TGTGCCAGTAGTATTTTCCTTACAGGGGGGGTTGATGGCTACACCTTC. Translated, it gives CASSIFLTGGVDGYTF.

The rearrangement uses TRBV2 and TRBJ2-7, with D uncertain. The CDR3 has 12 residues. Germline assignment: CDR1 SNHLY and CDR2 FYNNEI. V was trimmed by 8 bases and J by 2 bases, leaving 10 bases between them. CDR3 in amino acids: CASPGRPYEQYF. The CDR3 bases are TGTGCCAGCCCCGGACGACCCTACGAGCAGTACTTC.

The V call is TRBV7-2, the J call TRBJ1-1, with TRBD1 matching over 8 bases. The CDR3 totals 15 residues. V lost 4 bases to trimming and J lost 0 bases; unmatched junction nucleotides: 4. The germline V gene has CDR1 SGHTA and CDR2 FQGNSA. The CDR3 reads CASSSQTGVNTEAFF. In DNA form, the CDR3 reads TGTGCCAGCAGCTCACAGACAGGGGTGAACACTGAAGCTTTCTTT.

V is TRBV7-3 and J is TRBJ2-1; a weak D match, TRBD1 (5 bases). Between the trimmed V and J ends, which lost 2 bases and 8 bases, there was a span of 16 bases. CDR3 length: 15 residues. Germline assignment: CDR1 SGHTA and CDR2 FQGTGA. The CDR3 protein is CASSLSQVGRDEQFF. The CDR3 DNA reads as TGTGCCAGCAGCTTATCACAGGTTGGTAGGGATGAGCAGTTCTTC. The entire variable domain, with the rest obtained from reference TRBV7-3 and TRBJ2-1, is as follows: GAGVSQTPSNKVTEKGKYVELRCDPISGHTALYWYRQSLGQGPEFLIYFQGTGAADDSGLPNDRFFAVRPEGSVSTLKIQRTERGDSAVYLCASSLSQVGRDEQFFGPGTRLTVL.

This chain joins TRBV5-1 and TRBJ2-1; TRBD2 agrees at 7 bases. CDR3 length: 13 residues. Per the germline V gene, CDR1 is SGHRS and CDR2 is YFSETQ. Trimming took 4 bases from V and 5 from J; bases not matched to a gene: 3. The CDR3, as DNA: TGCGCCAGCAGCCTCACTAGCGACAATGAGCAGTTCTTC. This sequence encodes CASSLTSDNEQFF. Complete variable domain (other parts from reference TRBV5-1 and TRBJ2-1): KAGVTQTPRYLIKTRGQQVTLSCSPISGHRSVSWYQQTPGQGLQFLFEYFSETQRNKGNFPGRFSGRQFSNSRSEMNVSTLELGDSALYLCASSLTSDNEQFFGPGTRLTVL.

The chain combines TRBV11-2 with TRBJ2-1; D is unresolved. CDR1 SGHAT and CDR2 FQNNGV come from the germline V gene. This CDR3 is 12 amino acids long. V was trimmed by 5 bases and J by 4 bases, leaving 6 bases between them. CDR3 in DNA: TGTGCCAGCAGCGCCGAGTACAATGAGCAGTTCTTC. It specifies CASSAEYNEQFF.

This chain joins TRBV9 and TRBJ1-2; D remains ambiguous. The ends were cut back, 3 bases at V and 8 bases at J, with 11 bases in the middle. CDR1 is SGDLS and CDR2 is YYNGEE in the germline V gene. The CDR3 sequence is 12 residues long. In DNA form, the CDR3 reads TGTGCCAGCAGCGCAAGTCCCAACGGCTACACCTTC. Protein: CASSASPNGYTF.

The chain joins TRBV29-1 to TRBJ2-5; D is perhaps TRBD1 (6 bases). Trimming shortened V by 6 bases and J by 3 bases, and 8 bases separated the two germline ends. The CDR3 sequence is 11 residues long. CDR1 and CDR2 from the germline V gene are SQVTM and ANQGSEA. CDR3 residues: CSVNREETQYF. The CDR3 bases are TGCAGCGTGAACAGGGAAGAGACCCAGTACTTC.

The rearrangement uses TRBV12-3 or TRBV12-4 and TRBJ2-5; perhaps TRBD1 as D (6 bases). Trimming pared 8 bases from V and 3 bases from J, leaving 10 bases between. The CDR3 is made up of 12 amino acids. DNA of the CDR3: TGTGCCAGCGCCGAGGGGGAAGAGACCCAGTACTTC. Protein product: CASAEGEETQYF.

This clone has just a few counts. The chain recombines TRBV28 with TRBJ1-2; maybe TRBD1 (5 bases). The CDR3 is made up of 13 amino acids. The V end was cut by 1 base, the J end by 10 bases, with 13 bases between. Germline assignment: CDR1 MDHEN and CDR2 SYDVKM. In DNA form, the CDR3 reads TGTGCCAGCAGTTTATACGGCAGGGCCGACTACACCTTC. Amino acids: CASSLYGRADYTF.

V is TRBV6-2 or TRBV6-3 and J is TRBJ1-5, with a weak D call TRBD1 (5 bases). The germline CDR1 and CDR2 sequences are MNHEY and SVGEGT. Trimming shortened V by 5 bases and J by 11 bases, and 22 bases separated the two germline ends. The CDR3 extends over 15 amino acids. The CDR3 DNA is TGTGCCAGCAGTCTACCCGGGACCGGGCTTTGGGCCCAGCATTTT. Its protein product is CASSLPGTGLWAQHF.

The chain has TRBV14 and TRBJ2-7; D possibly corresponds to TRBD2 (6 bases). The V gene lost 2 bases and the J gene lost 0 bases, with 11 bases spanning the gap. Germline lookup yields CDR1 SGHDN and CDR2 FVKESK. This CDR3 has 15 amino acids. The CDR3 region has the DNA TGTGCCAGCAGCCAACCAACCGGGAGCTCCTACGAGCAGTACTTC. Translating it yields CASSQPTGSSYEQYF.

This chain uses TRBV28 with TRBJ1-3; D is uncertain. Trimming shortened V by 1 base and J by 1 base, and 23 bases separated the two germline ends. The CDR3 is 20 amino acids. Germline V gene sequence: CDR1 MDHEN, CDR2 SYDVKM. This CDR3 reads CASSLSPPGTGLFSGNTIYF. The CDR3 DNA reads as TGTGCCAGCAGTTTATCCCCTCCCGGTACGGGCCTCTTTTCTGGAAACACCATATATTTT.

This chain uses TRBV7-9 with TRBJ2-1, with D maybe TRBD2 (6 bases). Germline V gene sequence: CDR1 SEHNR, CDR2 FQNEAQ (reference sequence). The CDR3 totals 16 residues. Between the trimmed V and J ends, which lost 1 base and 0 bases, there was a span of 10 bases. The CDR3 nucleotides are TGTGCCAGCAGCTTAGTATACGGGAGCTCCTACAATGAGCAGTTCTTC. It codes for CASSLVYGSSYNEQFF.

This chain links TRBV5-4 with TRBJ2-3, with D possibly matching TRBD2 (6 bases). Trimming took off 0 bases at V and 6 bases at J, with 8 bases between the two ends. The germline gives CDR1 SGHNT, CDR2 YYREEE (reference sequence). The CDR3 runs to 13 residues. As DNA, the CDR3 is TGTGCCAGCAGCTTGGTTCGGGAGGATACGCAGTATTTT. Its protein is CASSLVREDTQYF.

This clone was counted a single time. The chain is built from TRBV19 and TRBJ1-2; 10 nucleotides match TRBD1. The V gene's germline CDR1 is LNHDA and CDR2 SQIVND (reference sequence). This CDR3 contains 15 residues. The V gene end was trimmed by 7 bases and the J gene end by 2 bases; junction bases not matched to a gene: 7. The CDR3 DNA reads TGTGCCAGTATCCGCTCGGGACAGGGGAACTATGGCTACACCTTC. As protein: CASIRSGQGNYGYTF.